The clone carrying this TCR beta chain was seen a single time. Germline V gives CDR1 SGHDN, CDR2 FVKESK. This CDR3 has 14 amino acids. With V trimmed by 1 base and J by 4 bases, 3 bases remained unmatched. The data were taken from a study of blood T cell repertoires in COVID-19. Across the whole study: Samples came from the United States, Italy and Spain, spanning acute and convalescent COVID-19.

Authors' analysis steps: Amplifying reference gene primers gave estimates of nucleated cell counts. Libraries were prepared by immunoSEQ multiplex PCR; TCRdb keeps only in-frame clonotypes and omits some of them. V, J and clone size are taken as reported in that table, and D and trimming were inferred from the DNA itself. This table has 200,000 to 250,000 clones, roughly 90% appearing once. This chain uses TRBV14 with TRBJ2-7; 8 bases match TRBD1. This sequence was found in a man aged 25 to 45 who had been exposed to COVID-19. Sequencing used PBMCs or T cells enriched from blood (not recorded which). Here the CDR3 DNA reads TGTGCCAGCAGCCAAGTAGACAGGGGTTACGAGCAGTACTTC. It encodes CASSQVDRGYEQYF.